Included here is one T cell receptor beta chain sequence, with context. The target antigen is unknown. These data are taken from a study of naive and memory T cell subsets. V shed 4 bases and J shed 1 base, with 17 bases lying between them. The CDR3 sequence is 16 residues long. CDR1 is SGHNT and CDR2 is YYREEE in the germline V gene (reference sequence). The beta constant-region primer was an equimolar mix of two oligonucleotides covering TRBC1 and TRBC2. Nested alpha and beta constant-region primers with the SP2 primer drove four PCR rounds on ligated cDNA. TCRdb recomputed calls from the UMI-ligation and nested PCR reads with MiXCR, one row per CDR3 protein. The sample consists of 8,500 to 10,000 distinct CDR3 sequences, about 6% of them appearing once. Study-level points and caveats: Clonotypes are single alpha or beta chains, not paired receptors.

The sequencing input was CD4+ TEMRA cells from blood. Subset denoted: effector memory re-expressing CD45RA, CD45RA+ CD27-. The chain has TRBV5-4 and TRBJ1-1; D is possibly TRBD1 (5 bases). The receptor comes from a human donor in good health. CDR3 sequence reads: CASSGTDPLGNTEAFF. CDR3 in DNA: TGTGCCAGCAGCGGGACGGACCCCCTTGGGAACACTGAAGCTTTCTTT.